This entry lists 11 T cell receptor beta chains sequenced from one sample in a study of T cell responses to AZD1222 COVID-19 vaccine. Assay: immunoSEQ multiplex PCR; the TCRdb copy retains only in-frame clones and omits some. Here the sample spans 180,000 or so clones, approximately 95% being singletons. Sequenced material: peripheral blood, taken 28 days after the second AZD1222 dose. These receptors came from an adult who received the AZD1222 COVID-19 vaccine.

This clone was counted once. This chain links TRBV3-1 (or the pseudogene TRBV3-2) with TRBJ2-5; TRBD1 might be the D (6 bases). Germline-derived CDR1 and CDR2 are LGHDT and YNNKEL (reference sequence). The CDR3 sequence is 16 residues long. Trimming pared 2 bases from V and 6 bases from J, leaving 19 bases between. The CDR3 DNA reads as TGTGCCAGCAGCCAACTCGGCCAGGGGAATGGGAAGACCCAGTACTTC. Translation gives CASSQLGQGNGKTQYF.

This clone appeared once. V usage is TRBV5-5 and J usage is TRBJ2-7; TRBD2 matches at 14 bases. The germline V gene encodes CDR1 SGHKS and CDR2 YYEKEE (reference sequence). The CDR3 consists of 16 residues. The J segment lost 2 bases and the V segment lost 3 bases, leaving 4 bases of the junction unmatched. The DNA for the CDR3 is TGTGCCAGCAGCTCCGGGACTAGCGGGGGAGCCTACGAGCAGTACTTC. Translated, it gives CASSSGTSGGAYEQYF.

This rearrangement joins TRBV4-3 to TRBJ1-1, with D uncertain. The length of the CDR3 is 15 residues. CDR1 is LGHNA, CDR2 YSLEER, per germline. Trimming pared 3 bases from V and 4 bases from J, leaving 15 bases between. The CDR3 loop is CASSQGLGSGTEAFF. In nucleotides, the CDR3 is TGCGCCAGCAGCCAGGGTCTGGGTTCGGGCACTGAAGCTTTCTTT.

The chain employs TRBV7-9 and TRBJ2-5, with a tentative D call TRBD1 (5 bases). Germline CDR1 is SEHNR and CDR2 is FQNEAQ (reference sequence). Trimming took off 2 bases at V and 2 bases at J, with 12 bases between the two ends. This CDR3 has 15 amino acids. CDR3 residues: CASSLKWQGQETQYF. DNA for the CDR3: TGTGCCAGCAGCTTAAAGTGGCAGGGTCAAGAGACCCAGTACTTC.

The chain is built from TRBV3-1 (or the pseudogene TRBV3-2) and TRBJ1-2; no clear D. The V end lost 2 bases, the J end lost 7 bases, and 14 bases lay between the germline ends. In germline, CDR1 is LGHDT, CDR2 YNNKEL (reference sequence). The CDR3 length is 14 residues. The CDR3 spells CASSQSGVSFGYTF. In DNA form, the CDR3 reads TGTGCCAGCAGCCAAAGTGGGGTATCTTTTGGCTACACCTTC.

V gene TRBV6-6 combines with J gene TRBJ1-3; D is undetermined. From germline, CDR1 is MNHNY and CDR2 SVGAGI (reference sequence). V lost 3 bases and J lost 4, with 10 bases in between. There are 14 residues in the CDR3. In nucleotides, the CDR3 is TGTGCCAGCAGTTATAGTGACGAAGGAAACACCATATATTTT. Protein sequence: CASSYSDEGNTIYF.

This chain uses TRBV7-6 with TRBJ2-7; D may be TRBD2 (6 bases). Trimming took off 4 bases at V and 2 bases at J, with 9 bases between the two ends. The CDR3 covers 13 residues. Germline V CDR1 and CDR2: SGHVS, FNYEAQ. CDR3 sequence reads: CASSYGRTYEQYF. The CDR3 coding sequence is TGTGCCAGCAGCTACGGGAGAACCTACGAGCAGTACTTC.

This chain connects TRBV4-2 to TRBJ2-5; D is perhaps TRBD2 (6 bases). Germline-derived CDR1 and CDR2 are LGHNA and YNFKEQ. V was trimmed by 0 bases and J by 3 bases, leaving 11 bases between them. The CDR3 has 15 residues. The CDR3 sequence is CASSQDFWGEETQYF. CDR3 in DNA: TGTGCCAGCAGCCAAGATTTTTGGGGGGAAGAGACCCAGTACTTC.

The V call is TRBV21-1, the J call TRBJ1-6; the table's D call, TRBD1, has no DNA check behind it. TRBV21-1 is flagged as a pseudogene. The CDR3 length is 15 residues. The CDR3 coding sequence is TGTGCCAGCAGCAAAGTTGGACAGGGAGGTTCACCCCTCCACTTT. Translation: CASSKVGQGGSPLHF.

This clone appeared a single time. V gene TRBV7-2 combines with J gene TRBJ2-7; 8 bases line up with TRBD2. Germline trimming cut 0 bases from V and 0 bases from J; bases unmatched to any gene: 10. CDR1 is SGHTA, CDR2 FQGNSA, per germline. The CDR3 is 18 residues long. The CDR3 here is CASSLAGIAGTISYEQYF. The CDR3 DNA sequence: TGTGCCAGCAGCTTAGCGGGGATAGCGGGAACAATCTCCTACGAGCAGTACTTC.

The chain carries TRBV6-2 or TRBV6-3 and TRBJ2-2, with D unresolved. Germline V gives CDR1 MNHEY, CDR2 SVGEGT. V lost 2 bases to trimming and J lost 1 base, with 11 bases between them. This CDR3 is 16 amino acids long. Written as DNA, the CDR3 is TGTGCCAGCAGTTACCGATTCAGGAGGAACACCGGGGAGCTGTTTTTT. Protein sequence: CASSYRFRRNTGELFF.